The present T cell receptor beta chain was sequenced within a study of cytomegalovirus exposure and HLA in healthy donors. Findings and caveats of the study: Data from an earlier analysis indicated that most TCR beta V segments were productive either about 87% or about 30% of the time.

PCR amplification relied on 60 Vbeta primers (plus 13 Jbeta primers). TCRdb's table, derived via immunoSEQ multiplex PCR, lists solely in-frame clones and lacks some. The sample consists of 150,000 to 200,000 clones, about 85% of them appearing once. On this clone: No antigen is known for it.

CDR1 and CDR2 (germline): MGHRA, YSYEKL. Unmatched junction bases numbered 7, after V lost 3 bases and J lost 6 bases. The CDR3 contains 14 residues. Sequencing was performed on PBMCs. The chain is built from TRBV4-1 and TRBJ1-1; 7 nucleotides line up with TRBD1. This TCR came from a woman in her fifties or sixties in good health and CMV-seronegative. The CDR3 loop reads CASSQPGGVAEAFF. CDR3 DNA sequence: TGCGCCAGCAGCCAGCCAGGGGGAGTCGCTGAAGCTTTCTTT.